The 3 T cell receptor beta chains listed next were all sequenced from one sample in a study of a mutant IDH1 vaccine in newly diagnosed glioma (dated by TCRdb to the early 2020s). The intended sense of this specimen's time point label: week 23, last vaccination. Every vaccine dose consisted of 300 ug of a 20-mer mutant IDH1 peptide in Montanide, administered subcutaneously together with topical imiquimod. Their specific antigens are unknown. The library was produced with the immunoSEQ multiplex PCR assay. The clones in this table, taken by TCRdb from immuneACCESS, are in-frame only. Not every clone is retained; where verified, under half of the shortfall comes from an unresolved V gene, and the cause of the rest is unknown. This sample comprises about 55,000 clones, roughly 80% of them detected only once. The ten largest clones capture roughly 6.2% of the sample. Sequenced here: PBMCs, sampled from a glioma patient whose treatment included an IDH1 peptide vaccine. All receptors derive from a man in his forties or fifties with glioma.

The chain couples TRBV7-8 to TRBJ2-1, with a tentative D call TRBD2 (6 bases). Per germline, CDR1 SGHVS and CDR2 FQNEAQ. The CDR3 spans 17 residues. The ends were cut back, 4 bases at V and 6 bases at J, with 22 bases in the middle. CDR3 region: CASSSPRDSPSTNEQFF. The DNA for the CDR3 is TGTGCCAGCAGCTCCCCCCGGGACTCCCCATCCACCAATGAGCAGTTCTTC.

The CDR3 protein is CASRPGQNTDTQYF. The CDR3 DNA reads TGTGCCAGCAGACCGGGACAGAACACGGATACGCAGTATTTT. The V gene is TRBV6-5, the J gene TRBJ2-3; TRBD1 matches at 7 bases. V lost 6 bases to trimming and J lost 6 bases; unmatched junction nucleotides: 9. CDR1 is MNHEY and CDR2 is SVGAGI in the germline V gene. CDR3 size: 14 residues.

The gene calls are TRBV11-2 and TRBJ2-7; 8 nucleotides match TRBD1. Germline V gene lookup returns CDR1 SGHAT and CDR2 FQNNGV. V shed 4 bases and J 3 bases; nucleotides not matched to a gene: 2. CDR3 length: 13 amino acids. The CDR3 is CASSSGGVYEQYF. CDR3 DNA: TGTGCCAGCAGCTCAGGGGGCGTCTACGAGCAGTACTTC. The full variable domain, completed using reference TRBV11-2 and TRBJ2-7, is EAGVAQSPRYKIIEKRQSVAFWCNPISGHATLYWYQQILGQGPKLLIQFQNNGVVDDSQLPKDRFSAERLKGVDSTLKIQPAKLEDSAVYLCASSSGGVYEQYFGPGTRLTVT.